The 7 T cell receptor beta chains reported below all come from one sample, sequenced in a study of T cell responses to AZD1222 COVID-19 vaccine. Assay: immunoSEQ multiplex PCR; the TCRdb copy retains only in-frame clones and omits some. The sample has roughly 110,000 clones, around 90% seen once. The sequencing used peripheral blood, collected 28 days after the second AZD1222 dose. The source of these receptors is an adult who received the AZD1222 COVID-19 vaccine.

The chain combines TRBV7-9 with TRBJ1-1, with TRBD1 matching 9 bases. Trimming took 5 bases from V and 6 from J; bases not matched to a gene: 7. Germline CDR1 and CDR2: SEHNR and FQNEAQ (reference sequence). CDR3 length equals 14 residues. The CDR3 DNA sequence: TGTGCCAGCAGCCCGTCGGACAGGGGTGCTGAAGCTTTCTTT. This codes for CASSPSDRGAEAFF.

The V call is TRBV6-5, the J call TRBJ1-5; no clear D gene. The V end was cut by 0 bases, the J end by 0 bases, with 6 bases between. The germline gives CDR1 MNHEY, CDR2 SVGAGI. CDR3 length: 15 residues. The chain's CDR3 is CASSYSPHSNQPQHF. The CDR3 bases are TGTGCCAGCAGTTACTCGCCACATAGCAATCAGCCCCAGCATTTT.

Here the CDR3 DNA reads TGTGCCAGCAGCCAAGATTACGGGACAGCGAACACTGAAGCTTTCTTT. Translated: CASSQDYGTANTEAFF. V and J are TRBV3-1 (or the pseudogene TRBV3-2) and TRBJ1-1; the match to TRBD1 covers 7 bases. Germline V lookup: CDR1 LGHDT, CDR2 YNNKEL (reference sequence). CDR3 length equals 16 residues. V shed 0 bases and J 1 base; nucleotides not matched to a gene: 5.

V and J are TRBV5-1 and TRBJ2-2; tentative D call: TRBD2 (5 bases). Germline V gene data show CDR1 as SGHRS and CDR2 as YFSETQ. V lost 4 bases and J 9 bases, leaving 16 bases between the germline ends. This CDR3 is built from 14 residues. The CDR3 DNA sequence: TGCGCCAGCAGCCCGAGCGGTCATCCCCGGGAGCTGTTTTTT. It yields the protein CASSPSGHPRELFF.

The rearrangement links TRBV7-6 to TRBJ2-3; 10 bases are shared with TRBD2. The CDR3 length is 15 residues. V lost 7 bases to trimming and J lost 3 bases; unmatched junction nucleotides: 7. Germline V lookup: CDR1 SGHVS, CDR2 FNYEAQ. DNA of the CDR3: TGTGCCAGCACCAAAACTAGCGGGGTGACAGATACGCAGTATTTT. Its protein product is CASTKTSGVTDTQYF.

The chain links TRBV5-4 to TRBJ2-5; 7 nucleotides align to TRBD2. The germline V gene encodes CDR1 SGHNT and CDR2 YYREEE (reference sequence). The CDR3 extends over 15 amino acids. Trimming took 0 bases from V and 5 from J; bases not matched to a gene: 7. The DNA of the CDR3 is TGTGCCAGCAGCTTGGCGGGGCAGGGAGGGGAGACCCAGTACTTC. The encoded protein is CASSLAGQGGETQYF.

The J gene is TRBJ1-6, the V gene TRBV6-5; unclear D gene. The CDR3 runs to 15 residues. Germline V CDR1 and CDR2: MNHEY, SVGAGI. Trimming left V 0 bases short and J 8 bases short, with 11 bases between. The DNA for the CDR3 is TGTGCCAGCAGTTACTCGAGCGGCCTAGATTCACCCCTCCACTTT. As protein: CASSYSSGLDSPLHF.